This TCR beta chain was identified in a study of early T cells in non-severe SARS-CoV-2 infection. Overall study context: Unpaired chains resulted from sequencing bulk RNA of unsorted whole blood. Study-wide results and caveats: Anti-spike CD8 responses were favored by VDJdb matching, which missed private and CD4 specificities.

Researchers attached unique molecular identifiers to individual cDNA molecules. TCRdb called the 5' RACE reads again in MiXCR, with one record for every CDR3 protein. Seen here are around 55,000 distinct CDR3 sequences, about an eighth observed once, and the top ten hold 1.4%. With respect to this clonotype: Its antigen remains unidentified.

Material: whole blood. This sequence was found in an adult who was a healthcare worker with PCR-confirmed SARS-CoV-2 infection or an uninfected control (not recorded which).

This CDR3 reads CASSSGQDEQYF. The CDR3 DNA reads TGTGCCAGCAGCTCGGGACAGGACGAGCAGTACTTC. The V call is TRBV7-2, the J call TRBJ2-7; TRBD1 matches 8 bases. Trimming cost V 4 bases and J 5 bases; bases outside gene matches: 1. CDR1 and CDR2 from the germline V gene are SGHTA and FQGNSA. The CDR3 extends over 12 amino acids. The full variable domain, with the rest looked up from reference TRBV7-2 and TRBJ2-7, is GAGVSQSPSNKVTEKGKDVELRCDPISGHTALYWYRQSLGQGLEFLIYFQGNSAPDKSGLPSDRFSAERTGGSVSTLTIQRTQQEDSAVYLCASSSGQDEQYFGPGTRLTVT.